Included here is one TCR beta chain sequence, with context. This specimen belongs to a study of blood T cell repertoires in COVID-19. Turning to the study itself: Researchers got acute and convalescent COVID-19 samples from the United States, Italy and Spain. T cells, B-cell-depleted T cells, or PBMCs provided the cDNA or gDNA that served as material.

In the original workflow: Amplifying reference gene primers gave estimates of nucleated cell counts. Some clones are missing from TCRdb's copy, which holds only in-frame ones; the method was immunoSEQ multiplex PCR. The DNA gave D and trimming, while V, J and clone size come from that table. Of approximately 200,000 clones listed, about nine tenths were seen once; the top ten hold roughly 4.2%. The CDR3 spans 13 residues. Germline assignment: CDR1 SEHNR and CDR2 FQNEAQ (reference sequence). V was pared by 5 bases and J by 0 bases, with 7 bases between. The gene calls are TRBV7-9 and TRBJ1-1; D is ambiguous. The receptor was isolated from a middle-aged man with acute or convalescent COVID-19. The source material was peripheral blood. In DNA, the CDR3 is TGTGCCAGCAGCCTGACTGTGAACACTGAAGCTTTCTTT. Translation gives CASSLTVNTEAFF.